These 15 T cell receptor beta chains were sequenced from one sample in a study of vaccination and CD4 T cells after COVID-19 (dated by TCRdb to 2022 to 2024). What the treatment or condition label conveys for this sample: roughly ten-day PBMC culture with coronavirus spike peptide pools or control peptides (ViraFEST assay). The library was made by PCR. The data were produced on an Illumina iSeq 100. TCR sequencing of DNA from cultured CD4+ T cells used the Oncomine TCR Beta short-read assay at the Johns Hopkins FTIC core. Through fastp at Q25 and MiXCR, TCRdb rebuilt clones from the public reads, retaining in-frame beta chains. When rows share a CDR3 protein, they turn into one entry using the most common DNA and genes. Across this sample there are 15,000 to 25,000 distinct CDR3 sequences, with around three fifths seen only once. The ten largest clones represent 7.8% of the sample. No cognate antigen is known for these TCRs.

The specimen was CD4+ T cells from blood, cultured in vitro. The receptors stem from a human donor who had recovered from COVID-19.

There are a few counts of this clonotype. The CDR3 region has the DNA TGCAGTGCTAGAGAAAGTGGCAGTCAGTTATATAGCAATCAGCCCCAGCATTTT. It yields the protein CSARESGSQLYSNQPQHF. The chain couples TRBV20-1 to TRBJ1-5, with D hard to call. The CDR3 runs 18 residues. Trimming stripped 0 bases from V and 0 bases from J, with 18 bases between. Germline V gene lookup returns CDR1 DFQATT and CDR2 SNEGSKA (reference sequence).

V usage is TRBV11-2 and J usage is TRBJ2-7; TRBD2 might be the D (5 bases). Per germline, CDR1 SGHAT and CDR2 FQNNGV. This CDR3 has 15 amino acids. V lost 0 bases and J 3 bases, leaving 12 bases between the germline ends. CDR3 coding DNA: TGTGCCAGCAGCTTAGATAGTGCGGGTTTCTACGAGCAGTACTTC. It is translated as CASSLDSAGFYEQYF.

This clonotype was picked up one time. The V call is TRBV10-3, the J call TRBJ2-5, with D unresolved. This CDR3 has 10 amino acids. CDR1 and CDR2 (germline): ENHRY, SYGVKD. V dropped 8 bases and J dropped 5 bases, with 6 bases sitting between them. Written as DNA, the CDR3 is TGTGCCATCGGTGGGGAGACCCAGTACTTC. Protein sequence: CAIGGETQYF.

The V gene is TRBV7-2, the J gene TRBJ1-1; D may be TRBD1 (6 bases). Germline assignment: CDR1 SGHTA and CDR2 FQGNSA. V was cut by 6 bases and J by 0 bases, with 14 bases left in between. The CDR3 has 15 amino acids. The CDR3 sequence is CASSPRGTVNTEAFF. Written as DNA, the CDR3 is TGTGCCAGCAGTCCAAGGGGGACGGTGAACACTGAAGCTTTCTTT.

The rearrangement joins TRBV7-2 to TRBJ2-2; D not resolved. The V gene lost 4 bases and the J gene lost 7 bases, with 10 bases spanning the gap. This CDR3 spans 13 amino acids. Germline CDR1 is SGHTA and CDR2 is FQGNSA. The CDR3 DNA reads as TGTGCCAGCAGCTCACAGTCAGACGGGGAGCTGTTTTTT. Amino acid sequence: CASSSQSDGELFF.

V gene TRBV20-1 combines with J gene TRBJ2-7; D possibly corresponds to TRBD1 (6 bases). CDR1 and CDR2 (germline): DFQATT, SNEGSKA (reference sequence). The CDR3 is 18 amino acids. V was cut by 5 bases and J by 2 bases, with 28 bases left in between. CDR3 residues: CSAPSPPTGRGTTYEQYF. In DNA form, the CDR3 reads TGCAGTGCTCCCAGCCCCCCGACAGGTAGGGGGACCACCTACGAGCAGTACTTC.

This clonotype was found a few times. The chain uses TRBV10-3 and TRBJ2-5; no reliable D call. Germline lookup yields CDR1 ENHRY and CDR2 SYGVKD. Deletions cut 3 bases from V and 5 bases from J, with 13 bases between. This CDR3 has 14 residues. The CDR3 sequence: CAISDAGSRETQYF. The CDR3 bases are TGTGCCATCAGTGATGCTGGGTCTCGGGAGACCCAGTACTTC.

The rearrangement uses TRBV20-1 and TRBJ2-3; 13 bases line up with TRBD2. Germline assignment: CDR1 DFQATT and CDR2 SNEGSKA (reference sequence). The CDR3 has 15 amino acids. J lost 4 bases, V lost 5 bases, and 6 bases had no gene match. CDR3 sequence (DNA): TGCAGTGCTCGCGGACTAGCGGGAGCCTCAGATACGCAGTATTTT. Residues: CSARGLAGASDTQYF.

The chain is built from TRBV5-1 and TRBJ2-3; the D gene could be TRBD1 or TRBD2 (5 bases each). Trimming took off 4 bases at V and 1 base at J, with 13 bases between the two ends. Germline values: CDR1 SGHRS, CDR2 YFSETQ. CDR3 size: 15 residues. The CDR3 region is CASSLGAEGTDTQYF. The CDR3 coding sequence is TGCGCCAGCAGCCTCGGGGCTGAAGGCACAGATACGCAGTATTTT.

V and J are TRBV25-1 and TRBJ1-1, with 7 bases fitting TRBD1. J gave up 6 bases and V 5 bases, and 9 bases lay outside the gene matches. CDR1 and CDR2 from the germline V gene are MGHDK and SYGVNS. This CDR3 has 14 amino acids. The CDR3 is CASSRQGGIPEAFF. CDR3 coding DNA: TGTGCCAGCAGTAGACAGGGCGGGATCCCTGAAGCTTTCTTT.

This sequence joins TRBV10-3 and TRBJ2-6; no reliable D call. This CDR3 has 14 amino acids. V was cut by 10 bases and J by 0 bases, with 10 bases left in between. Per the germline V gene, CDR1 is ENHRY and CDR2 is SYGVKD. CDR3 DNA sequence: TGTGCCACAGAAGATGGCTCTGGGGCCAACGTCCTGACTTTC. It translates to CATEDGSGANVLTF.

The CDR3 sequence: CASSLLAGGPDTQYF. CDR3 nucleotide sequence: TGTGCCAGCAGCTTACTAGCGGGAGGGCCAGATACGCAGTATTTT. The chain links TRBV7-2 to TRBJ2-3; 12 nucleotides align to TRBD2. The CDR3 is 15 amino acids. Trimming at V came to 2 bases and at J to 4 bases, leaving 1 base not matched to a gene. Germline V gene lookup returns CDR1 SGHTA and CDR2 FQGNSA.

The chain recombines TRBV15 with TRBJ2-5, with D possibly being TRBD1 (6 bases). V was clipped by 0 bases and J by 4 bases, with 12 bases between them. Germline V gene sequence: CDR1 LNHNV, CDR2 YYDKDF (reference sequence). This CDR3 is 15 amino acids long. The CDR3 loop is CATSRERARGETQYF. CDR3 DNA: TGTGCCACCAGCAGAGAACGGGCCAGGGGAGAGACCCAGTACTTC.

Only a few counts were recorded for this clonotype. The chain is built from TRBV15 and TRBJ2-5; D is undetermined. The CDR3 is made up of 14 amino acids. Trimming shortened V by 1 base and J by 2 bases, and 8 bases separated the two germline ends. From germline, CDR1 is LNHNV and CDR2 YYDKDF (reference sequence). In DNA form, the CDR3 reads TGTGCCACCAGCAGAGGGACCGGACAAGAGACCCAGTACTTC. Protein product: CATSRGTGQETQYF.

For the CDR3, the DNA is TGTGCCACCAGTGATCAAGGACTAGCGGGAGTAAAGCAGTACTTC. It encodes CATSDQGLAGVKQYF. The chain joins TRBV24-1 to TRBJ2-7, with TRBD2 matching over 13 bases. V dropped 3 bases and J dropped 8; count of bases not matched to a gene: 6. The CDR3 covers 15 residues. Germline CDR1 reads KGHDR; CDR2 reads SFDVKD.